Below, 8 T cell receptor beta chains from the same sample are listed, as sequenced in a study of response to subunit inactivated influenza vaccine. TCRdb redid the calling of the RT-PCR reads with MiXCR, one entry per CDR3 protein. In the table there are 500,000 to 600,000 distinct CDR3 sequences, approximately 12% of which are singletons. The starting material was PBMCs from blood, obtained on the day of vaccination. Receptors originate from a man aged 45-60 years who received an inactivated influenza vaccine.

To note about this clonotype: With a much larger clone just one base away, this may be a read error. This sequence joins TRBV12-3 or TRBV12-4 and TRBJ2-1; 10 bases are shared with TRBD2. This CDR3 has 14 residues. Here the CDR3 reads CASSFSSGSNQQFF. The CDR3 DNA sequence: TGTGCCAGCAGTTTCTCTAGCGGGAGCAATCAGCAGTTCTTC.

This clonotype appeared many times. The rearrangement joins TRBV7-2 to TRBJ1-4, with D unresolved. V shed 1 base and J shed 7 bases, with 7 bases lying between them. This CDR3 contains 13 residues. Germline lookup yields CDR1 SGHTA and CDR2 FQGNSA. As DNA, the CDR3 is TGTGCCAGCAGCTTAGTCAGAGGTGAAAAACTGTTTTTT. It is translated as CASSLVRGEKLFF.

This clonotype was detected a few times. This CDR3 reads CASSYLDRGPEQYF. The CDR3 DNA reads TGCGCCAGCAGCTACCTAGACAGGGGCCCCGAGCAGTACTTC. V gene TRBV5-1 combines with J gene TRBJ2-7; 8 nucleotides align to TRBD1. The junction had 8 bases not matched to a gene; V was cut back by 3 bases and J by 6 bases. From germline, CDR1 is SGHRS and CDR2 YFSETQ. The CDR3 runs to 14 residues. The full variable domain, with the rest looked up from reference TRBV5-1 and TRBJ2-7, is KAGVTQTPRYLIKTRGQQVTLSCSPISGHRSVSWYQQTPGQGLQFLFEYFSETQRNKGNFPGRFSGRQFSNSRSEMNVSTLELGDSALYLCASSYLDRGPEQYFGPGTRLTVT.

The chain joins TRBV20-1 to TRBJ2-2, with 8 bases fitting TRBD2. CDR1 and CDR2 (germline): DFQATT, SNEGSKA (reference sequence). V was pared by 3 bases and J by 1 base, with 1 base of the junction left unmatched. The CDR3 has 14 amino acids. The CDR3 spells CSASGRENTGELFF. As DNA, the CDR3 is TGCAGTGCTAGCGGGAGGGAGAACACCGGGGAGCTGTTTTTT.

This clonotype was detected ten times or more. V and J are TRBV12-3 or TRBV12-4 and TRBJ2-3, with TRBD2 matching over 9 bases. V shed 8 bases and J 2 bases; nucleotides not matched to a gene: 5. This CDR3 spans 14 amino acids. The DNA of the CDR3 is TGTGCCAGCCGGCAGCGGGAGGCCACAGATACGCAGTATTTT. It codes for CASRQREATDTQYF.

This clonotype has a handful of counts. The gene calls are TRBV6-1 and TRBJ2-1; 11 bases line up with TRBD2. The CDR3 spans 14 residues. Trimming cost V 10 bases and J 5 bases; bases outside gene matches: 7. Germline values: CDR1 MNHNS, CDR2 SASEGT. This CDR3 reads CATNVGLADNEQFF. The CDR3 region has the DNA TGTGCCACCAACGTGGGACTAGCGGACAATGAGCAGTTCTTC.

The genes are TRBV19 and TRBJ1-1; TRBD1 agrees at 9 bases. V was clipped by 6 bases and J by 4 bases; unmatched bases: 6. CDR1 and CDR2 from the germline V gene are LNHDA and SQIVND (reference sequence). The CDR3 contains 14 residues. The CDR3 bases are TGTGCCAGTAGACACCGGGACAGGGTCACTGAAGCTTTCTTT. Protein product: CASRHRDRVTEAFF.

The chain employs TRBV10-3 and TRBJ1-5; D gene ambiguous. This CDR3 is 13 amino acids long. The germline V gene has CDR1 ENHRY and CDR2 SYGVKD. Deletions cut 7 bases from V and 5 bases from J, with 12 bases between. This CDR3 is CAITPRVDQPQHF. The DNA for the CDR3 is TGTGCCATCACCCCGCGGGTCGATCAGCCCCAGCATTTT.